This entry lists 20 T cell receptor beta chains sequenced from one sample in a study of blood T cells in healthy people across ages. A second PCR of 7 to 11 cycles used a sample-barcoded 5' primer and a J-beta primer mix. TCRdb re-called the 5' RACE reads through MiXCR, storing one row per CDR3 protein. The sample lists 500,000 to 700,000 distinct CDR3 sequences, 25% to 35% occurring once. The sequencing input was blood. The receptor set was obtained from a woman aged 80 or over in good health.

There are many counts of this clonotype. The rearrangement uses TRBV18 and TRBJ1-2; a weak D match, TRBD1 (5 bases). Trimming cost V 3 bases and J 6 bases, with 20 bases left between them. Germline-derived CDR1 and CDR2 are KGHSH and LQKENI. This CDR3 region has 16 residues. As DNA, the CDR3 is TGTGCCAGCTCACCTACGACCAGGAGTGGGGCGCATGGCTACACCTTC. Its protein product is CASSPTTRSGAHGYTF.

The chain recombines TRBV12-3 or TRBV12-4 with TRBJ1-1, with D unclear. Between the trimmed V and J ends, which lost 8 bases and 2 bases, there was a span of 15 bases. CDR3 size: 14 residues. The CDR3 DNA is TGTGCCAGCGGGTCGTCCGTAACCAACACTGAAGCTTTCTTT. It is translated as CASGSSVTNTEAFF.

This clonotype has ten or more counts. V is TRBV6-1 and J is TRBJ2-7, with a tentative D call TRBD1 (6 bases). CDR3 size: 14 residues. V was cut by 0 bases and J by 3 bases, with 9 bases left in between. CDR1 MNHNS and CDR2 SASEGT come from the germline V gene. The CDR3 coding sequence is TGTGCCAGCAGTGAAGCACAGGGTGGCTACGAGCAGTACTTC. Protein sequence: CASSEAQGGYEQYF.

This clonotype was seen ten or more times. The V call is TRBV3-1, the J call TRBJ2-4; 10 nucleotides line up with TRBD1. Trimming removed 4 bases from V and 2 bases from J; junction bases left unmatched: 8. This CDR3 is 17 amino acids long. Germline values: CDR1 LGHDT, CDR2 YNNKEL (reference sequence). CDR3 nucleotide sequence: TGTGCCAGCAGCCTCCACGGGACAGGGGATACCAAAAACATTCAGTACTTC. Translation: CASSLHGTGDTKNIQYF.

This clonotype was found many times. The chain uses TRBV5-1 and TRBJ1-2; no clear D. Looked up from germline, CDR1 is SGHRS and CDR2 is YFSETQ. The V gene lost 3 bases and the J gene lost 2 bases, with 14 bases spanning the gap. The CDR3 consists of 15 residues. As DNA, the CDR3 is TGCGCCAGCAGCTACAGCGGGCCCTCGAACTATGGCTACACCTTC. Protein: CASSYSGPSNYGYTF.

This clonotype was counted between two and nine times. V gene TRBV6-5 combines with J gene TRBJ1-6; weak D call: TRBD1 (5 bases). The germline V gene encodes CDR1 MNHEY and CDR2 SVGAGI. V was pared by 0 bases and J by 0 bases, with 12 bases between. This CDR3 contains 18 residues. CDR3 amino acids: CASSYSRGSSSYNSPLHF. The CDR3 DNA is TGTGCCAGCAGTTACTCCCGGGGGTCGAGCTCCTATAATTCACCCCTCCACTTT.

The table lists this clonotype with a few counts. The chain couples TRBV20-1 to TRBJ1-1; D is perhaps TRBD1 (6 bases). Germline values: CDR1 DFQATT, CDR2 SNEGSKA (reference sequence). Trimming took off 6 bases at V and 6 bases at J, with 11 bases between the two ends. CDR3 length equals 11 residues. This chain's CDR3 is CSARGRPEAFF. Written as DNA, the CDR3 is TGCAGTGCCAGGGGACGCCCTGAAGCTTTCTTT.

This clonotype showed up many times. The chain employs TRBV10-3 and TRBJ1-2; 7 bases map to TRBD1. This CDR3 has 14 amino acids. V was clipped by 3 bases and J by 5 bases; unmatched bases: 6. Germline CDR1 ENHRY, CDR2 SYGVKD. DNA for the CDR3: TGTGCCATCAGTGAAAGACAGGGACAGTATGGCTACACCTTC. Protein product: CAISERQGQYGYTF.

There are many counts of this clonotype. This rearrangement joins TRBV4-3 to TRBJ1-2; tentatively, D is TRBD1 (6 bases). CDR3 length: 13 residues. Between the trimmed V and J ends, which lost 1 base and 8 bases, there was a span of 11 bases. Germline V gene sequence: CDR1 LGHNA, CDR2 YSLEER. The CDR3 DNA sequence: TGCGCCAGCAGCCAAGGTTTAAGGGGGGGCTACACCTTC. The encoded protein is CASSQGLRGGYTF.

This clonotype has a handful of counts. V and J are TRBV18 and TRBJ1-1; D ambiguous. Germline V gene data show CDR1 as KGHSH and CDR2 as LQKENI. The ends were cut back, 3 bases at V and 8 bases at J, with 19 bases in the middle. This CDR3 is built from 15 residues. The CDR3 region has the DNA TGTGCCAGCTCACCGGCCCGGGATGGCGCCCTCGAAGCTTTCTTT. Translation: CASSPARDGALEAFF.

CDR3 loop: CSGDGTSSPEGFDEQFF. Here the CDR3 DNA reads TGCAGTGGTGACGGGACGTCGAGTCCGGAGGGGTTCGACGAGCAGTTCTTC. This chain links TRBV20-1 with TRBJ2-1, with D perhaps TRBD2 (6 bases). The CDR3 is 17 amino acids. V shed 7 bases and J shed 10 bases, with 32 bases lying between them. The germline CDR1 and CDR2 sequences are DFQATT and SNEGSKA (reference sequence).

V usage is TRBV29-1 and J usage is TRBJ1-1; 7 bases align to TRBD1. The CDR3 is made up of 11 amino acids. The germline V gene encodes CDR1 SQVTM and CDR2 ANQGSEA. Trimming took 2 bases from V and 13 from J; bases not matched to a gene: 7. CDR3 in amino acids: CSVESYPGGFF. For the CDR3, the DNA is TGCAGCGTTGAATCGTACCCAGGGGGTTTCTTT.

A remark on this clonotype: A much larger clone sits a single nucleotide away, making a read error possible. The V call is TRBV29-1, the J call TRBJ2-7; no clear D. The CDR3 totals 14 residues. Trimming removed 5 bases at V and 2 bases at J, with 16 bases between. Germline CDR1 reads SQVTM; CDR2 reads ANQGSEA. The CDR3 sequence: CSVTTSSIPYEQYF. CDR3 DNA sequence: TGCAGCGTTACGACAAGCAGCATCCCCTACGAGCAGTACTTC.

This clonotype showed up just a few times. The genes are TRBV4-2 and TRBJ1-5; D possibly corresponds to TRBD1 (5 bases). The CDR3 length is 16 residues. Germline V lookup: CDR1 LGHNA, CDR2 YNFKEQ. Deletions cut 5 bases from V and 1 base from J, with 15 bases between. DNA of the CDR3: TGTGCCAGCAGCTCGCGCCTCCGGGGGAGCAATCAGCCCCAGCATTTT. Translating it yields CASSSRLRGSNQPQHF.

V and J are TRBV11-2 and TRBJ2-2; D is unclear. The CDR3 has 14 amino acids. V gave up 4 bases and J gave up 6 bases, with 12 bases separating them. In germline, CDR1 is SGHAT, CDR2 FQNNGV. CDR3 coding DNA: TGTGCCAGCAGCTGCGATGGCCCAGCCGGGGAGCTGTTTTTT. This encodes CASSCDGPAGELFF.

Note on this clonotype: A much larger clone differs from this one at a single base, so this may be a read error. This chain connects TRBV12-3 or TRBV12-4 to TRBJ2-3; D may match TRBD1 or TRBD2 (5 bases each). This CDR3 spans 14 amino acids. The CDR3 loop reads CASSLGTQTDAQYF. Here the CDR3 DNA reads TGTGCCAGCAGTTTGGGGACGCAGACAGATGCGCAGTATTTT.

V is TRBV7-2 and J is TRBJ2-7; possible D gene TRBD1, 6 bases. Trimming removed 6 bases from V and 5 bases from J, with 14 bases in between. This CDR3 is built from 13 residues. From germline, CDR1 is SGHTA and CDR2 FQGNSA. The DNA for the CDR3 is TGTGCCAGCAGACGAAACCCAGGGGACGAGCAGTACTTC. Amino acid sequence: CASRRNPGDEQYF.

Points on this clonotype: A much larger clone sits a single nucleotide away, making a read error possible. The gene calls are TRBV7-3 and TRBJ2-1; 8 nucleotides agree with TRBD1. The better agreement between TRBJ2-7 and the DNA end casts doubt on the J call. The germline V gene encodes CDR1 SGHTA and CDR2 FQGTGA. The CDR3 covers 15 residues. CDR3 in DNA: TGTGCCAGCAGCTCACCGACAGGGGTGGACAATGAGCAGTACTTC. This codes for CASSSPTGVDNEQYF.

This clonotype occurred many times. The chain links TRBV12-3 or TRBV12-4 to TRBJ2-5; D gene unclear. The CDR3 runs to 14 residues. The V end lost 1 base, the J end lost 5 bases, and 11 bases lay between the germline ends. CDR3 sequence reads: CASSLENSKETQYF. CDR3 bases: TGTGCCAGCAGTTTAGAGAATAGTAAGGAGACCCAGTACTTC.

A few counts support this clonotype. This may stem from a read error, because a much larger clone lies one nucleotide away. V usage is TRBV20-1 and J usage is TRBJ2-1; TRBD2 matches at 8 bases. The CDR3 covers 14 residues. Germline V gene lookup returns CDR1 DFQATT and CDR2 SNEGSKA (reference sequence). The CDR3, as DNA: TGCAGTGCTAGAGATGCGGGGGGCCACAATGGGCAGTTCTTC. It yields the protein CSARDAGGHNGQFF.